This record covers a single T cell receptor beta chain. V gave up 4 bases and J gave up 6 bases, with 12 bases separating them. The CDR3 spans 14 residues. Germline assignment: CDR1 KGHSH and CDR2 LQKENI. The sample is drawn from a study of naive and memory T cell subsets. The beta constant-region primer was an equimolar mix of two oligonucleotides covering TRBC1 and TRBC2. TCRdb recomputed calls from the UMI-ligation and nested PCR reads with MiXCR, one row per CDR3 protein. The data contain about 4,200 distinct CDR3 sequences, roughly 7% of them singletons. The rearrangement uses TRBV18 and TRBJ2-2; TRBD1 is a possible D gene (5 bases). This receptor was identified in a human donor in good health. Sequenced input: CD4+ TEMRA cells from blood. Noted subset: effector memory re-expressing CD45RA, CD45RA+ CD27-. CDR3 amino acids: CASSQPGFAGELFF. The CDR3 DNA reads as TGTGCCAGCTCACAACCAGGGTTCGCCGGGGAGCTGTTTTTT.